This TCR beta chain is drawn from a study of blood T cells in healthy people across ages. Study-level information: Template switching picked up about one barcoded beta molecule for each two T cells.

A J-beta primer mix and a sample-barcoded 5' primer were used in a second PCR of about 7 to 12 cycles. TCRdb independently ran MiXCR on the 5' RACE reads; one entry per CDR3 protein. The data show roughly 1.9 million distinct CDR3 sequences, about 39% seen once. What was sequenced was blood. This clonotype was sampled from a human donor in good health.

Here the CDR3 DNA reads TGTGCCAGCTCCCGAGACAGGGTTGCAGGGCAGTACTTC. As protein: CASSRDRVAGQYF. The chain employs TRBV12-3 or TRBV12-4 and TRBJ2-7; 7 nucleotides agree with TRBD1. This CDR3 is built from 13 residues. V shed 8 bases and J 9 bases; nucleotides not matched to a gene: 13.